Detailed here is one T cell receptor beta chain. The data belong to a study of cytomegalovirus exposure and HLA in healthy donors. Amplification used 60 Vbeta primers and 13 Jbeta primers. Sequencing was performed with immunoSEQ multiplex PCR; in TCRdb, only in-frame clones are kept and a portion is missing. The sample has roughly 160,000 clones, roughly 78% seen once. The V gene end was trimmed by 2 bases and the J gene end by 3 bases; junction bases not matched to a gene: 11. There are 18 residues in the CDR3. Germline lookup yields CDR1 SEHNR and CDR2 FQNEAQ (reference sequence). Sequencing input: PBMCs. The chain is built from TRBV7-9 and TRBJ2-2; TRBD1 aligns across 8 bases. The receptor comes from a man in his forties in good health and CMV-seronegative. The CDR3 here is CASSLPIRTGRHTGELFF. The CDR3 DNA reads as TGTGCCAGCAGCTTACCGATACGGACAGGGAGGCACACCGGGGAGCTGTTTTTT.